This T cell receptor (beta chain) was retrieved from a study of blood T cells in healthy people across ages. Every sample yielded at least 6 million isolated PBMCs. General study findings and limits: Unsorted PBMCs prevented conclusive naive versus antigen-experienced comparison.

Next came a second PCR, run for about 6 to 12 cycles, which used a sample-barcoded 5' primer along with a J-beta primer mix. TCRdb recomputed calls from the 5' RACE reads with MiXCR, one row per CDR3 protein. The sample includes roughly 800,000 distinct CDR3 sequences, 40% to 65% of them seen just once. A note on this clonotype: Its target is not known. This may come from a read error, since a much larger clone is one base off.

The CDR3 totals 13 residues. The germline gives CDR1 LGHDT, CDR2 YNNKEL (reference sequence). The source material was blood. The receptor was derived from a man at least 80 years old in good health. The rearrangement links TRBV3-1 to TRBJ1-2; a possible D gene is TRBD1 (6 bases). The CDR3 DNA reads TGTGCCAGCAGCTCCGGACAGAACTATTGCTACACCTTC. Translated: CASSSGQNYCYTF.